The 10 T cell receptor beta chains reported below all come from one sample, sequenced in a study of T-cell memory formation after mild COVID-19 (dated by TCRdb to the early 2020s). Libraries were prepared through 5' RACE. Instrument on record: Illumina NovaSeq 6000. The public reads were reprocessed in TCRdb via fastp at Q25 and MiXCR, keeping in-frame beta chains. CDR3 protein duplicates are merged, each entry listing the most common genes and DNA. Counted in this sample were about 440,000 distinct CDR3 sequences; 20% of them appeared once. Around 9.2% of the sample comes from the top ten. Input material: PBMCs or a T cell subset sorted from them (not recorded which). The origin of the receptors is an adult woman who had mild COVID-19 (a few samples of this study predate the infection). The sample titles of this study are shuffled in the database, so cell type and time point are left out; the donor was told from shared clones.

The chain joins TRBV2 to TRBJ2-4; D tentatively fits TRBD1 or TRBD2 (7 bases each). Germline V CDR1 and CDR2: SNHLY, FYNNEI. V gave up 0 bases and J gave up 9 bases, with 9 bases separating them. The CDR3 is 13 amino acids. The chain's CDR3 is CASSEARGGIQYF. Written as DNA, the CDR3 is TGTGCCAGCAGTGAAGCCAGGGGGGGCATTCAGTACTTC.

This clonotype was seen only once. The chain recombines TRBV30 with TRBJ1-2, with D perhaps TRBD1 (5 bases). V lost 3 bases and J 1 base, leaving 9 bases between the germline ends. Per germline, CDR1 GTSNPN and CDR2 SVGIG (reference sequence). This CDR3 contains 13 residues. The CDR3 here is CAWRAGFNYGYTF. In DNA, the CDR3 is TGTGCCTGGAGGGCAGGGTTTAACTATGGCTACACCTTC.

CDR3 amino acids: CASSSRKRQTNEKLFF. DNA of the CDR3: TGTGCCAGCAGCTCCAGGAAGAGACAGACTAATGAAAAACTGTTTTTT. The chain is built from TRBV7-2 and TRBJ1-4; possible D gene TRBD1, 5 bases. CDR1 is SGHTA, CDR2 FQGNSA, per germline. V was shortened by 4 bases and J by 2 bases, with 14 bases between the two germline ends. CDR3 length: 16 residues.

This clonotype was seen more than once but under ten times. The rearrangement links TRBV6-5 to TRBJ2-7, with 7 bases identical to TRBD2. The CDR3 spans 15 residues. J gave up 2 bases and V 6 bases, and 10 bases lay outside the gene matches. The germline gives CDR1 MNHEY, CDR2 SVGAGI. CDR3 in DNA: TGTGCCAGCAGGCAATCCGGGACTACCACCTACGAGCAGTACTTC. It codes for CASRQSGTTTYEQYF.

This clonotype has at least ten counts. This chain connects TRBV5-1 to TRBJ2-1, with 8 bases lining up with TRBD2. The germline V gene has CDR1 SGHRS and CDR2 YFSETQ. Unmatched junction bases numbered 1, after V lost 5 bases and J lost 0 bases. There are 14 residues in the CDR3. This CDR3 is CASSLAGSYNEQFF. DNA for the CDR3: TGCGCCAGCAGTCTAGCGGGCTCCTACAATGAGCAGTTCTTC.

This clonotype was seen only a few times. This chain uses TRBV12-3 or TRBV12-4 with TRBJ2-7; 10 bases are shared with TRBD1. V gave up 7 bases and J gave up 3 bases; unmatched junction bases: 9. This CDR3 is built from 15 residues. The CDR3 DNA is TGTGCCAGCAACCCGGGACAGGGGCCCGTCTACGAGCAGTACTTC. Its translation: CASNPGQGPVYEQYF.

This chain connects TRBV5-1 to TRBJ1-1, with D perhaps matching TRBD1 (5 bases). The germline V gene encodes CDR1 SGHRS and CDR2 YFSETQ. V was shortened by 2 bases and J by 1 base, with 12 bases between the two germline ends. This CDR3 contains 15 residues. The CDR3 DNA reads TGCGCCAGCAGCTTACCCCGGGGGGGGAACACTGAAGCTTTCTTT. Residues: CASSLPRGGNTEAFF.

This clonotype was observed a few times. This chain connects TRBV9 to TRBJ1-5; D gene ambiguous. Trimming stripped 2 bases from V and 3 bases from J, with 12 bases between. The CDR3 spans 15 residues. CDR1 is SGDLS, CDR2 YYNGEE, per germline. The CDR3 region has the DNA TGTGCCAGCAGCGTTGATTCCGGGTCCAATCAGCCCCAGCATTTT. The encoded protein is CASSVDSGSNQPQHF.

The table lists this clonotype with a few counts. The chain is built from TRBV12-3 or TRBV12-4 and TRBJ1-1; no reliable D call. The V end lost 2 bases, the J end lost 0 bases, and 10 bases lay between the germline ends. The CDR3 contains 15 residues. CDR3 sequence (DNA): TGTGCCAGCAGTTTAAGCGCGGGCATGAACACTGAAGCTTTCTTT. Protein: CASSLSAGMNTEAFF.

This sequence joins TRBV12-3 or TRBV12-4 and TRBJ2-1; D gene ambiguous. The CDR3 extends over 15 amino acids. The V end lost 5 bases, the J end lost 8 bases, and 19 bases lay between the germline ends. The DNA for the CDR3 is TGTGCCAGCAGTCCGCCCGGCCAATTGTCGCATGAGCAGTTCTTC. It translates to CASSPPGQLSHEQFF.